These 19 T cell receptor beta chains were all obtained from the same sample, sequenced in a study of cytomegalovirus exposure and HLA in healthy donors. Libraries were prepared by immunoSEQ multiplex PCR; TCRdb keeps only in-frame clonotypes and omits some of them. The sample holds around 200,000 clones, roughly 84% seen once. The sample was PBMCs. These receptors came from a woman aged 18 to 35 in good health and CMV-seropositive.

The chain couples TRBV2 to TRBJ1-1, with D possibly TRBD1 on 5 matching bases. Trimming left V 6 bases short and J 0 bases short, with 11 bases between. This CDR3 is built from 14 residues. Germline V gene data show CDR1 as SNHLY and CDR2 as FYNNEI. This CDR3 reads CASRVGGVNTEAFF. Written as DNA, the CDR3 is TGTGCCAGCAGGGTCGGGGGGGTGAACACTGAAGCTTTCTTT.

The V and J genes are TRBV2 and TRBJ2-5; 8 bases are shared with TRBD2. The CDR3 runs 15 residues. CDR1 is SNHLY and CDR2 is FYNNEI in the germline V gene. The junction had 14 bases not matched to a gene; V was cut back by 7 bases and J by 7 bases. CDR3 bases: TGTGCCAGCAAAGGTGAAGCGGGGGTGGTCGGGACCCAGTACTTC. Its protein product is CASKGEAGVVGTQYF. The whole variable domain, remainder taken from reference TRBV2 and TRBJ2-5, is EPEVTQTPSHQVTQMGQEVILRCVPISNHLYFYWYRQILGQKVEFLVSFYNNEISEKSEIFDDQFSVERPDGSNFTLKIRSTKLEDSAMYFCASKGEAGVVGTQYFGPGTRLLVL.

This chain connects TRBV29-1 to TRBJ1-1; 7 nucleotides agree with TRBD1. CDR3 length: 13 amino acids. The trim removed 7 bases at V and 5 bases at J, leaving 10 bases unmatched. Germline CDR1 reads SQVTM; CDR2 reads ANQGSEA. CDR3 DNA: TGCAGCGCACAACAGGGGACGAGGACTGAAGCTTTCTTT. It yields the protein CSAQQGTRTEAFF.

This clone is judged medium-sized (0.01 to 0.1%). The chain links TRBV2 to TRBJ1-1; 7 bases line up with TRBD1. This CDR3 comprises 16 residues. Losses at the gene ends were 5 bases for V and 2 bases for J; bases not matched to a gene: 11. CDR1 and CDR2 (germline): SNHLY, FYNNEI. CDR3 sequence (DNA): TGTGCCAGCAGTACCAATCGACAGGGTACAAACACTGAAGCTTTCTTT. It translates to CASSTNRQGTNTEAFF.

The CDR3 bases are TGCGCCAGCAGTCGGGGAGGGTTGGATCAGCCCCAGCATTTT. Residues: CASSRGGLDQPQHF. The chain carries TRBV5-1 and TRBJ1-5; D is ambiguous. With 5 bases removed from V and 5 bases from J, the gap between germline ends came to 14 bases. CDR3 length: 14 amino acids. Germline CDR1 and CDR2: SGHRS and YFSETQ.

The V call is TRBV11-2, the J call TRBJ2-1; possibly TRBD1 for D (6 bases). The V and J ends lost 1 base and 8 bases respectively, with 15 bases between them. Germline V lookup: CDR1 SGHAT, CDR2 FQNNGV. This CDR3 is built from 15 residues. CDR3 DNA: TGTGCCAGCAGCTTAGTGTTGGACAGTAGTCATGAGCAGTTCTTC. This codes for CASSLVLDSSHEQFF.

The chain is built from TRBV5-4 and TRBJ1-2; maybe TRBD1 (6 bases). V was clipped by 5 bases and J by 3 bases, with 17 bases between them. Germline V gene lookup returns CDR1 SGHNT and CDR2 YYREEE (reference sequence). This CDR3 is built from 15 residues. CDR3 DNA: TGTGCCAGCAGAGATCTCCAAGGGGGTGACTATGGCTACACCTTC. It is translated as CASRDLQGGDYGYTF.

This clone was observed a handful of times. The chain employs TRBV5-1 and TRBJ2-7, with 9 nucleotides matching TRBD2. Trimming cost V 1 base and J 5 bases; bases outside gene matches: 4. CDR1 SGHRS and CDR2 YFSETQ come from the germline V gene. The CDR3 length is 14 residues. The CDR3 DNA is TGCGCCAGCAGCTTGCCTAGCGGGGTTGACGAGCAGTACTTC. Amino acids: CASSLPSGVDEQYF.

V is TRBV6-4 and J is TRBJ1-1, with 9 bases fitting TRBD1. Germline assignment: CDR1 MRHNA and CDR2 SNTAGT. Losses at the gene ends were 3 bases for V and 5 bases for J; bases not matched to a gene: 7. The CDR3 has 15 amino acids. The CDR3 sequence: CASSEGGGTGTEAFF. CDR3 coding DNA: TGTGCCAGCAGTGAGGGAGGCGGGACAGGGACTGAAGCTTTCTTT.

In this sample, this clone turned up many times. The chain recombines TRBV4-2 with TRBJ1-2, with 11 bases lining up with TRBD1. The V gene's germline CDR1 is LGHNA and CDR2 YNFKEQ. The CDR3 contains 15 residues. The ends lost 0 bases at V and 6 bases at J; junction bases unmatched: 3. The CDR3 sequence is CASSQDRDRGNGYTF. CDR3 nucleotides: TGTGCCAGCAGCCAAGATCGGGACAGGGGGAATGGCTACACCTTC.

The V gene is TRBV4-1, the J gene TRBJ1-3; D remains ambiguous. The germline CDR1 and CDR2 sequences are MGHRA and YSYEKL. Trimming stripped 1 base from V and 4 bases from J, with 11 bases between. The CDR3 runs 15 residues. This CDR3 is CASSQGPFRGNTIYF. As DNA, the CDR3 is TGCGCCAGCAGCCAAGGACCTTTCAGGGGAAACACCATATATTTT.

V and J are TRBV7-8 and TRBJ1-2, with TRBD1 identical over 7 bases. This CDR3 has 16 residues. Germline V gives CDR1 SGHVS, CDR2 FQNEAQ. Trimming removed 5 bases from V and 6 bases from J; junction bases left unmatched: 15. DNA of the CDR3: TGTGCCAGCAGCCCCGCGCGGGCGGGACAGCCGAATGGCTACACCTTC. Translation gives CASSPARAGQPNGYTF.

The chain carries TRBV5-6 and TRBJ2-7; 8 nucleotides align to TRBD1. V lost 3 bases, J lost 3 bases, and 11 bases stayed unmatched. From germline, CDR1 is SGHDT and CDR2 YYEEEE. The CDR3 sequence is 16 residues long. The CDR3 loop reads CASSSPRTGKVYEQYF. The CDR3 bases are TGTGCCAGCAGCTCCCCCCGGACAGGGAAAGTCTACGAGCAGTACTTC.

CDR3 DNA: TGCGCCAGCAGCTTGGAGGCTAGCGGGGGGGCCCGGTACTTCTTC. Its translation is CASSLEASGGARYFF. The genes are TRBV5-1 and TRBJ2-1, with 12 bases fitting TRBD2. CDR1 is SGHRS and CDR2 is YFSETQ in the germline V gene. This CDR3 contains 15 residues. V shed 0 bases, J shed 16 bases, and the junction held 11 bases outside the gene matches.

This clone is a singleton in its sample. The V and J genes are TRBV15 and TRBJ2-5; 9 bases match TRBD2. Germline CDR1 is LNHNV and CDR2 is YYDKDF (reference sequence). CDR3 length equals 16 residues. J gave up 5 bases and V 0 bases, and 7 bases lay outside the gene matches. The CDR3 region is CATSRELAGVGETQYF. The CDR3, as DNA: TGTGCCACCAGCAGAGAGTTAGCGGGGGTGGGGGAGACCCAGTACTTC.

This clone has a single count. The chain links TRBV7-2 to TRBJ2-7, with 9 bases aligning to TRBD2. The V gene end was trimmed by 1 base and the J gene end by 5 bases; junction bases not matched to a gene: 15. The length of the CDR3 is 18 residues. Germline V CDR1 and CDR2: SGHTA, FQGNSA. CDR3 residues: CASSLVRPSGGNSHEQYF. CDR3 nucleotides: TGTGCCAGCAGCTTAGTACGGCCGAGCGGGGGGAATTCCCACGAGCAGTACTTC.

The rearrangement joins TRBV18 to TRBJ2-2; possibly TRBD1 for D (5 bases). Trimming took 1 base from V and 5 from J, leaving 8 bases between them. The CDR3 totals 14 residues. Germline V gene data show CDR1 as KGHSH and CDR2 as LQKENI. CDR3 region: CASSPQGRTGELFF. DNA for the CDR3: TGTGCCAGCTCACCACAGGGGCGTACCGGGGAGCTGTTTTTT.

The genes are TRBV18 and TRBJ1-1, with 10 bases that match TRBD1. J lost 4 bases, V lost 3 bases, and 8 bases had no gene match. CDR1 is KGHSH and CDR2 is LQKENI in the germline V gene. The CDR3 totals 16 residues. CDR3 protein: CASSPTGQGKLTEAFF. The CDR3 nucleotides are TGTGCCAGCTCACCGACGGGACAGGGGAAACTCACTGAAGCTTTCTTT.

The CDR3, as DNA: TGTGCCACAAGCGAAAGCGGGGGGACAACCAATGAGCAGTTCTTC. It is translated as CATSESGGTTNEQFF. The chain recombines TRBV15 with TRBJ2-1; 9 positions match TRBD2. In germline, CDR1 is LNHNV, CDR2 YYDKDF (reference sequence). The CDR3 has 15 amino acids. After removal of 9 bases from V and 6 bases from J, the junction contained 12 bases not matched to a gene.